What follows is one T cell receptor beta chain and its context. Antigen: not known. The CDR3 covers 16 residues. Germline CDR1 is MNHEY and CDR2 is SVGEGT. TCRdb re-analyzed the 5' RACE reads; it lists each CDR3 protein once, without DNA. The listing contains about 260,000 distinct CDR3 sequences. These data originate in a study of T cells expressing NK-cell markers. Study in general: HCMV serostatus: seven of eight sequenced donors positive, one negative. Notes on the study in general: In roughly six donors, dominant NKG2C+ clonotypes were roughly 1.0-7.5% of CD8+ T cells.

The sample comprised blood T cells: a sorted CD56 or NKG2C T cell subset, CD4+ or CD8+ T cells, or bulk PBMC T cells (not recorded which). The genes are TRBV6-2 or TRBV6-3 and TRBJ2-1. The receptor was derived from a man aged 18 to 29 in good health. CDR3 sequence: CASSSGVNNVYNEQFF.